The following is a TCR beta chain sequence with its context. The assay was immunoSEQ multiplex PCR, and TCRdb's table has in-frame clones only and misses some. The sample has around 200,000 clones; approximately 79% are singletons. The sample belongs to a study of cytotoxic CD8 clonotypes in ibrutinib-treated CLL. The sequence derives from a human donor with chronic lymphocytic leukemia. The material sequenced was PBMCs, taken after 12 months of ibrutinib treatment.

CDR3 in DNA: TGTGCCAGCAGTTACTCGCGGTCTGAAGAGACCCAGTACTTC. Translating it yields CASSYSRSEETQYF. The V call is TRBV6-5, the J call TRBJ2-5; D ambiguous. Germline V gene lookup returns CDR1 MNHEY and CDR2 SVGAGI. The CDR3 covers 14 residues. V lost 0 bases and J lost 3, with 8 bases in between.